This T cell receptor beta chain appears in the sequencing data of a study of OX40 agonist ivuxolimab in advanced cancers. For the study at large: Patients enrolled in dose escalation were diagnosed with hepatocellular carcinoma, melanoma, renal cell or head and neck cancer.

TCRdb's table, derived via immunoSEQ multiplex PCR, lists solely in-frame clones and lacks some. The table records roughly 60,000 clones, 75% to 95% of them present only once. V lost 6 bases and J lost 10, with 19 bases in between. CDR1 and CDR2 from the germline V gene are SGHTA and FQGNSA. The CDR3 contains 14 residues. The material was CD4+ or CD8+ T cells sorted from blood, obtained in a trial of the OX40 agonist ivuxolimab. V usage is TRBV7-2 and J usage is TRBJ2-1; a possible D gene is TRBD2 (8 bases). The sequence derives from an adult with an advanced solid tumor such as melanoma, head and neck, liver or kidney cancer. CDR3 in amino acids: CASRTGTSNDEQFF. CDR3 in DNA: TGTGCCAGCAGGACAGGGACTAGTAACGACGAGCAGTTCTTC.